Reported below is one T cell receptor (beta chain). Recovered status in Cohort 3 required two negative PCRs, clearance, or symptom resolution. This sample is drawn from a study of blood T cell repertoires in COVID-19. Study-wide context: From the United States, Italy and Spain came samples of acute and convalescent COVID-19. The analysed material was cDNA or gDNA that came from T cells, B-cell-depleted T cells, or PBMCs.

Repertoires were generated with immunoSEQ multiplex PCR, while TCRdb's copy carries only in-frame clones and drops some. This sample yields about 200,000 clones, of which 84% are seen a single time; less than 9.5% belongs to the top ten. This sequence was found in a middle-aged man who had recovered from COVID-19. The material sequenced was PBMCs or T cells enriched from blood (not recorded which).

The CDR3 sequence is CASSRDSLNTEAFF. In DNA form, the CDR3 reads TGCGCCAGCAGCCGGGACAGTTTAAACACTGAAGCTTTCTTT. V is TRBV5-1 and J is TRBJ1-1, with 7 positions matching TRBD1. J lost 2 bases, V lost 4 bases, and 5 bases had no gene match. CDR1 and CDR2 from the germline V gene are SGHRS and YFSETQ. This CDR3 is 14 amino acids long.